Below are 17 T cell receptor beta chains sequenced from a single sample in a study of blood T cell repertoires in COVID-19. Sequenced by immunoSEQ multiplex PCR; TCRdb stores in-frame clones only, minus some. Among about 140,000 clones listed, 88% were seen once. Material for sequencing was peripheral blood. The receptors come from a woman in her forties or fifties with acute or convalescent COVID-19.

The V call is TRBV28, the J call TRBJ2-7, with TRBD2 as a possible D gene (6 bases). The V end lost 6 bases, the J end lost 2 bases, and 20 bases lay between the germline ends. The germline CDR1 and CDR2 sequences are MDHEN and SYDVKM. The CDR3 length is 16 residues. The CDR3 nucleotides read TGTGCCAGCAGCCCTCTCGCCGGGGGATCAGCCTACGAGCAGTACTTC. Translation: CASSPLAGGSAYEQYF.

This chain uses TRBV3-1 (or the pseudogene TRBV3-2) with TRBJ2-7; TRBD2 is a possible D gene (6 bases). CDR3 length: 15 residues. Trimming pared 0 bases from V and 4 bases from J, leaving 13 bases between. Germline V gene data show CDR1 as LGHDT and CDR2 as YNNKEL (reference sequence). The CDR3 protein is CASSQDTGLEYEQYF. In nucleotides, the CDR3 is TGTGCCAGCAGCCAAGATACGGGACTTGAATACGAGCAGTACTTC.

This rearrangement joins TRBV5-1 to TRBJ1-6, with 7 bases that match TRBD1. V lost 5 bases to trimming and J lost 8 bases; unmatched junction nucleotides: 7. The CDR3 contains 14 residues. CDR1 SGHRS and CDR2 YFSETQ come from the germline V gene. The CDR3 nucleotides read TGCGCCAGCAGTTCCGTAACAGGGGATTCACCCCTCCACTTT. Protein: CASSSVTGDSPLHF. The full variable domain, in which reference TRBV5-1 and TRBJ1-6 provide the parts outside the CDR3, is KAGVTQTPRYLIKTRGQQVTLSCSPISGHRSVSWYQQTPGQGLQFLFEYFSETQRNKGNFPGRFSGRQFSNSRSEMNVSTLELGDSALYLCASSSVTGDSPLHFGNGTRLTVT.

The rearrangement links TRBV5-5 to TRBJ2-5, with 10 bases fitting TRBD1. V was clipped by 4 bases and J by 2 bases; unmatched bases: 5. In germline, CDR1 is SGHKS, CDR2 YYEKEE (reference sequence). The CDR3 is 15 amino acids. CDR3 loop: CASSEGQGGQETQYF. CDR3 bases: TGTGCCAGCAGCGAAGGACAGGGGGGGCAAGAGACCCAGTACTTC.

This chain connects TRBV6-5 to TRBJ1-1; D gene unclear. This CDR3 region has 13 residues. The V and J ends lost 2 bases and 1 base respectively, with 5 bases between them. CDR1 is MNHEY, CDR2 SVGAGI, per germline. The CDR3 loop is CASSYTRNTEAFF. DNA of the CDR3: TGTGCCAGCAGTTACACTAGGAACACTGAAGCTTTCTTT.

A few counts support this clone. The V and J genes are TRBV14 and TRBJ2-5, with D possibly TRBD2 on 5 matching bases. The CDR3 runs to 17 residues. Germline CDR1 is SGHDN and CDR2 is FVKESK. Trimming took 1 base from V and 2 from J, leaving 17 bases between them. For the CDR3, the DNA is TGTGCCAGCAGCCAAGTCCCAGCGGATCCTAGGCAAGAGACCCAGTACTTC. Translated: CASSQVPADPRQETQYF.

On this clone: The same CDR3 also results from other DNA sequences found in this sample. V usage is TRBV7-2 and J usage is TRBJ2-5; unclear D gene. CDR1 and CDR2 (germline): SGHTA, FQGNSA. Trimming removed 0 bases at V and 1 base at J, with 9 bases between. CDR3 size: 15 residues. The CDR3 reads CASSLARGSQETQYF. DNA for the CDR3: TGTGCCAGCAGCTTAGCGCGAGGAAGCCAAGAGACCCAGTACTTC.

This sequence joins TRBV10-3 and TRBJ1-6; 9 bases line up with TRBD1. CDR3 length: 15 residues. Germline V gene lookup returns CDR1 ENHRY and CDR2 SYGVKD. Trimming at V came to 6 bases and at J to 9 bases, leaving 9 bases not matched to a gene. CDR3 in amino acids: CAISTPGQGTSPLHF. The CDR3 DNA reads TGTGCCATCAGCACACCGGGACAGGGAACTTCACCCCTCCACTTT.

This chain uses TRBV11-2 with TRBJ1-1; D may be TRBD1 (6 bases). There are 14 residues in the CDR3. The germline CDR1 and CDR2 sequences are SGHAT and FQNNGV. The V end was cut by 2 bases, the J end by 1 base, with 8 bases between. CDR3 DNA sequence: TGTGCCAGCAGCTTAAGACAGGAGAACACTGAAGCTTTCTTT. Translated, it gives CASSLRQENTEAFF. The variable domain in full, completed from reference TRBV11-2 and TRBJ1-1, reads EAGVAQSPRYKIIEKRQSVAFWCNPISGHATLYWYQQILGQGPKLLIQFQNNGVVDDSQLPKDRFSAERLKGVDSTLKIQPAKLEDSAVYLCASSLRQENTEAFFGQGTRLTVV.

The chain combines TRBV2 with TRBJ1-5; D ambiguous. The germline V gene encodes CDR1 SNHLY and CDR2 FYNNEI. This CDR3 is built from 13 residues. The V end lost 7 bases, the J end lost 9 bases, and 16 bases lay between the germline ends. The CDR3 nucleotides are TGTGCCAGCAACGGTCTTGAGGGTTGGCCCCAGCATTTT. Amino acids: CASNGLEGWPQHF.

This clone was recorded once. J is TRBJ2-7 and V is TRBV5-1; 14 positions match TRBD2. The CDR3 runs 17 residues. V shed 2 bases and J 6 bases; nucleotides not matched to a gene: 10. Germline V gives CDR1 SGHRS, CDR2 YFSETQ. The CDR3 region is CASSFRTGTSGSFEQYF. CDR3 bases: TGCGCCAGCAGCTTCAGAACGGGGACTAGCGGGAGTTTCGAGCAGTACTTC.

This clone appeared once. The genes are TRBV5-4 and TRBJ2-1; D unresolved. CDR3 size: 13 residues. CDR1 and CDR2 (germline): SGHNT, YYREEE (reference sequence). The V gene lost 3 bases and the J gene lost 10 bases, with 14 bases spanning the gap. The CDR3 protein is CASSSPSAVEQFF. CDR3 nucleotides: TGTGCCAGCAGCTCCCCCTCGGCGGTCGAGCAGTTCTTC.

The CDR3 protein is CSASGQGNTEAFF. The DNA of the CDR3 is TGCAGTGCTAGTGGACAGGGGAACACTGAAGCTTTCTTT. This rearrangement joins TRBV20-1 to TRBJ1-1; 8 nucleotides align to TRBD1. Unmatched junction bases numbered 1, after V lost 3 bases and J lost 1 base. This CDR3 region has 13 residues. Germline-derived CDR1 and CDR2 are DFQATT and SNEGSKA (reference sequence).

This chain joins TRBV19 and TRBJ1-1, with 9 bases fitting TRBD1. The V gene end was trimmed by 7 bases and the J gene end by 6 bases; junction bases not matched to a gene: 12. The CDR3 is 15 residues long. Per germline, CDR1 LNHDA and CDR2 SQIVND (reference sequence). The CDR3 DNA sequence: TGTGCCAGTATTCCGGGACAGGGTGTAATGGCTGAAGCTTTCTTT. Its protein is CASIPGQGVMAEAFF.

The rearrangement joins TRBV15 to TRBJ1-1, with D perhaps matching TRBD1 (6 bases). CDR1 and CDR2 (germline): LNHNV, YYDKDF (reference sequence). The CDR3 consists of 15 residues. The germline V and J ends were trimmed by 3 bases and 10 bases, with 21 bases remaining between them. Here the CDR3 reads CATSSSRPRGRGAFF. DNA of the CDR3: TGTGCCACCAGCAGTTCCCGACCCAGGGGCAGAGGAGCTTTCTTT.

The CDR3 protein is CATSRDAGTAFYGYTF. The CDR3 DNA reads TGTGCCACCAGCAGAGATGCCGGGACAGCTTTCTATGGCTACACCTTC. The gene calls are TRBV15 and TRBJ1-2; TRBD1 aligns across 7 bases. Looked up from germline, CDR1 is LNHNV and CDR2 is YYDKDF (reference sequence). Unmatched junction bases numbered 8, after V lost 0 bases and J lost 4 bases. The CDR3 spans 16 residues.

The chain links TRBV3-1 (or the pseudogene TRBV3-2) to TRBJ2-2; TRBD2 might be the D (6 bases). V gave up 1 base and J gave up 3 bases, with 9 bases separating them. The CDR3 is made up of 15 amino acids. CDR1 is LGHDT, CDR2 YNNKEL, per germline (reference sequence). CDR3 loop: CASSQGGGHTGELFF. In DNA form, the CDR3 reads TGTGCCAGCAGCCAAGGAGGAGGGCACACCGGGGAGCTGTTTTTT.